What follows are 21 T cell receptor beta chains derived from one specimen sequenced in a study of blood T cell repertoires in COVID-19. Repertoires were generated with immunoSEQ multiplex PCR, while TCRdb's copy carries only in-frame clones and drops some. The repertoire has a few hundred thousand clones, about 87% of them found once; the top ten carry about 9.4%. Sample: PBMCs or T cells enriched from blood (not recorded which). Every receptor here comes from a woman aged 45-59 years who had recovered from COVID-19.

Concerning this clone itself: The sample carries other DNA sequences with the same CDR3. The chain recombines TRBV11-1 with TRBJ2-5; the D gene is possibly TRBD1 (5 bases). The germline CDR1 and CDR2 sequences are SGHAT and FQDESV (reference sequence). The CDR3 runs to 13 residues. V lost 1 base, J lost 5 bases, and 8 bases lay in between. CDR3 in DNA: TGTGCCAGCAGCTTAGGCCAGGGTGAGACCCAGTACTTC. Translation gives CASSLGQGETQYF.

This chain joins TRBV18 and TRBJ2-5; 7 bases agree with TRBD1. Germline assignment: CDR1 KGHSH and CDR2 LQKENI. The CDR3 covers 20 residues. V dropped 2 bases and J dropped 0; count of bases not matched to a gene: 18. The CDR3 loop reads CASSPWTGQHVTKNQETQYF. The CDR3 bases are TGTGCCAGCTCACCATGGACAGGACAGCACGTTACTAAGAACCAAGAGACCCAGTACTTC. The entire variable domain, with the rest obtained from reference TRBV18 and TRBJ2-5, is as follows: NAGVMQNPRHLVRRRGQEARLRCSPMKGHSHVYWYRQLPEEGLKFMVYLQKENIIDESGMPKERFSAEFPKEGPSILRIQQVVRGDSAAYFCASSPWTGQHVTKNQETQYFGPGTRLLVL.

V gene TRBV7-9 combines with J gene TRBJ1-4; 7 bases are shared with TRBD1. The CDR3 extends over 12 amino acids. Germline assignment: CDR1 SEHNR and CDR2 FQNEAQ (reference sequence). The trim removed 8 bases at V and 10 bases at J, leaving 7 bases unmatched. Here the CDR3 DNA reads TGTGCCAGCCAAACAGGGGCGGGAAAACTGTTTTTT. Protein: CASQTGAGKLFF.

V usage is TRBV13 and J usage is TRBJ2-3; D remains unclear. CDR1 and CDR2 from the germline V gene are PRHDT and FYEKMQ (reference sequence). The CDR3 is made up of 14 amino acids. V was trimmed by 5 bases and J by 4 bases, leaving 13 bases between them. In nucleotides, the CDR3 is TGTGCCAGCAGCCTGCCGAGGCGCCCAGATACGCAGTATTTT. Translation: CASSLPRRPDTQYF.

CDR3 protein: CASSNKDSNQPQHF. The CDR3 nucleotides are TGTGCCAGTAGTAACAAAGATAGCAATCAGCCCCAGCATTTT. V gene TRBV19 combines with J gene TRBJ1-5, with no clear D. CDR1 is LNHDA, CDR2 SQIVND, per germline (reference sequence). The CDR3 is 14 residues long. V lost 4 bases and J lost 0, with 7 bases in between.

The chain carries TRBV1 and TRBJ1-2; no DNA check was done on the table's D call, TRBD1. TRBV1 is shown as a pseudogene. CDR3 length equals 16 residues. CDR3 bases: TGCACCAGCAGCCAAGATAGGAGACAGGGTAGATATGGCTACACCTTC. It yields the protein CTSSQDRRQGRYGYTF.

This rearrangement joins TRBV25-1 to TRBJ1-2, with TRBD1 identical over 8 bases. The CDR3 is 15 amino acids. CDR1 and CDR2 (germline): MGHDK, SYGVNS. Losses at the gene ends were 6 bases for V and 1 base for J; bases not matched to a gene: 7. The CDR3 spells CASREQGVGNYGYTF. CDR3 DNA: TGTGCCAGCAGGGAACAGGGGGTTGGTAACTATGGCTACACCTTC.

The V call is TRBV7-9, the J call TRBJ1-2; D uncertain. Trimming pared 4 bases from V and 8 bases from J, leaving 14 bases between. The CDR3 covers 13 residues. Germline CDR1 reads SEHNR; CDR2 reads FQNEAQ (reference sequence). The CDR3, as DNA: TGTGCCAGCAGCTCTGCGGGGAAAGGAGGCTACACCTTC. Translating it yields CASSSAGKGGYTF. Full variable domain (outside the CDR3, taken from reference TRBV7-9 and TRBJ1-2): DTGVSQNPRHKITKRGQNVTFRCDPISEHNRLYWYRQTLGQGPEFLTYFQNEAQLEKSRLLSDRFSAERPKGSFSTLEIQRTEQGDSAMYLCASSSAGKGGYTFGSGTRLTVV.

In DNA, the CDR3 is TGTGCCAGCGGCCCAGGCCTTAATTCACCCCTCCACTTT. Amino acid sequence: CASGPGLNSPLHF. The chain has TRBV12-3 or TRBV12-4 and TRBJ1-6; D is unresolved. Trimming cost V 8 bases and J 6 bases, with 11 bases left between them. This CDR3 spans 13 amino acids.

CDR3 sequence: CASSQVTTWTGDNEQYF. In nucleotides, the CDR3 is TGTGCCAGCAGCCAAGTAACGACGTGGACAGGGGATAACGAGCAGTACTTC. The V gene is TRBV3-1 (or the pseudogene TRBV3-2), the J gene TRBJ2-7; TRBD1 matches 9 bases. The CDR3 is 17 residues long. Per the germline V gene, CDR1 is LGHDT and CDR2 is YNNKEL (reference sequence). Trimming cost V 1 base and J 5 bases; bases outside gene matches: 12.

The chain employs TRBV29-1 and TRBJ1-2; D perhaps matches TRBD1 (5 bases). Germline V gene lookup returns CDR1 SQVTM and CDR2 ANQGSEA. The CDR3 runs to 11 residues. Between the trimmed V and J ends, which lost 7 bases and 5 bases, there was a span of 11 bases. Here the CDR3 reads CSARDFYGYTF. The CDR3, as DNA: TGCAGCGCTAGGGACTTTTATGGCTACACCTTC.

In DNA form, the CDR3 reads TGTGCCAGTAGTATTGGTGCGGGCCATGGCTACACCTTC. It codes for CASSIGAGHGYTF. J is TRBJ1-2 and V is TRBV19; no clear D gene. The CDR3 sequence is 13 residues long. Trimming cost V 3 bases and J 6 bases, with 11 bases left between them. Germline CDR1 LNHDA, CDR2 SQIVND (reference sequence).

The chain uses TRBV7-9 and TRBJ2-7, with 9 bases identical to TRBD1. V was pared by 5 bases and J by 1 base, with 6 bases of the junction left unmatched. CDR1 SEHNR and CDR2 FQNEAQ come from the germline V gene (reference sequence). The CDR3 contains 15 residues. CDR3 in amino acids: CASSTPGQGSYEQYF. DNA of the CDR3: TGTGCCAGCAGCACTCCGGGACAGGGTTCCTACGAGCAGTACTTC.

This sequence joins TRBV28 and TRBJ1-2; D perhaps matches TRBD1 (6 bases). Germline V lookup: CDR1 MDHEN, CDR2 SYDVKM. CDR3 length: 15 amino acids. Trimming left V 0 bases short and J 6 bases short, with 14 bases between. This chain's CDR3 is CASSLWGRGGNGYTF. The DNA for the CDR3 is TGTGCCAGCAGTTTATGGGGAAGGGGGGGGAATGGCTACACCTTC.

J is TRBJ2-7 and V is TRBV6-1, with TRBD1 as a possible D gene (6 bases). CDR1 MNHNS and CDR2 SASEGT come from the germline V gene. The CDR3 extends over 14 amino acids. Trimming took 3 bases from V and 4 from J, leaving 13 bases between them. The CDR3 region is CASSEGHPRYEQYF. CDR3 in DNA: TGTGCCAGCAGTGAGGGACATCCGCGGTACGAGCAGTACTTC.

The CDR3: CASSPAGTLKNNEQFF. DNA of the CDR3: TGTGCCAGCTCACCCGCGGGGACTCTAAAGAACAATGAGCAGTTCTTC. V and J are TRBV18 and TRBJ2-1; possible D gene TRBD2, 6 bases. The CDR3 consists of 16 residues. Germline CDR1 reads KGHSH; CDR2 reads LQKENI. The germline V and J ends were trimmed by 3 bases and 5 bases, with 17 bases remaining between them. Full variable domain (outside the CDR3, taken from reference TRBV18 and TRBJ2-1): NAGVMQNPRHLVRRRGQEARLRCSPMKGHSHVYWYRQLPEEGLKFMVYLQKENIIDESGMPKERFSAEFPKEGPSILRIQQVVRGDSAAYFCASSPAGTLKNNEQFFGPGTRLTVL.

The chain joins TRBV18 to TRBJ1-5, with D possibly matching TRBD1 (5 bases). CDR1 is KGHSH and CDR2 is LQKENI in the germline V gene. Trimming left V 3 bases short and J 5 bases short, with 8 bases between. This CDR3 is 13 amino acids long. CDR3 protein: CASSPGGDQPQHF. The CDR3, as DNA: TGTGCCAGCTCACCCGGGGGGGATCAGCCCCAGCATTTT. Drawing the rest from reference TRBV18 and TRBJ1-5, the complete variable domain is NAGVMQNPRHLVRRRGQEARLRCSPMKGHSHVYWYRQLPEEGLKFMVYLQKENIIDESGMPKERFSAEFPKEGPSILRIQQVVRGDSAAYFCASSPGGDQPQHFGDGTRLSIL.

The chain recombines TRBV7-8 with TRBJ2-3, with 11 bases that match TRBD2. This CDR3 has 15 residues. The junction had 3 bases not matched to a gene; V was cut back by 5 bases and J by 2 bases. The V gene's germline CDR1 is SGHVS and CDR2 FQNEAQ. CDR3 nucleotides: TGTGCCAGCAGCCTACTAGCGGGGGCCACAGATACGCAGTATTTT. Residues: CASSLLAGATDTQYF.

This clone is a singleton in its sample. The chain links TRBV18 to TRBJ1-3; D may be TRBD1 (5 bases). CDR3 length: 15 amino acids. V shed 3 bases and J shed 5 bases, with 14 bases lying between them. Germline assignment: CDR1 KGHSH and CDR2 LQKENI. The CDR3 is CASSPGQGLRNTIYF. DNA for the CDR3: TGTGCCAGCTCACCTGGACAAGGCCTTCGAAACACCATATATTTT.

The V and J genes are TRBV18 and TRBJ1-2; TRBD1 is a possible D gene (5 bases). V was clipped by 3 bases and J by 8 bases, with 13 bases between them. This CDR3 has 13 amino acids. Germline V lookup: CDR1 KGHSH, CDR2 LQKENI. The CDR3 spells CASSPLKQGGYTF. The CDR3 region has the DNA TGTGCCAGCTCACCCCTGAAGCAGGGCGGCTACACCTTC.

The chain combines TRBV30 with TRBJ1-4; 7 nucleotides align to TRBD1. CDR1 GTSNPN and CDR2 SVGIG come from the germline V gene (reference sequence). V shed 3 bases and J 3 bases; nucleotides not matched to a gene: 7. The CDR3 sequence is 15 residues long. This chain's CDR3 is CAWRRWDSPNEKLFF. The CDR3 DNA is TGTGCCTGGAGAAGATGGGACAGCCCTAATGAAAAACTGTTTTTT.